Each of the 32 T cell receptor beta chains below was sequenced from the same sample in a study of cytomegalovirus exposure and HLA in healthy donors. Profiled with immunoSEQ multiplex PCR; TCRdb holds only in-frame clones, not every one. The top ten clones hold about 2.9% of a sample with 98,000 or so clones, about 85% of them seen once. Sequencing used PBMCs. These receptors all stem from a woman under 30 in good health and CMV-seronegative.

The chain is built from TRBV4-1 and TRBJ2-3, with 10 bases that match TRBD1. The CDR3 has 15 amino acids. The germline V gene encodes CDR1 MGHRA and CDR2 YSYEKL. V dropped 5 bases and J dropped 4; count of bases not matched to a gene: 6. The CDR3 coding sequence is TGCGCCAGCAGCTCTGGACAGGGGGGTGCAGATACGCAGTATTTT. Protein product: CASSSGQGGADTQYF.

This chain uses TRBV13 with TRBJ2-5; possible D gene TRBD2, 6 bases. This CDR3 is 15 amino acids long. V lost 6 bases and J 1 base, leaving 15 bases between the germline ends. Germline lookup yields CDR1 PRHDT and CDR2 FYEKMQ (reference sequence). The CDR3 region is CASRTAGLPQETQYF. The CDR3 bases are TGTGCCAGCAGGACCGCGGGACTGCCCCAAGAGACCCAGTACTTC.

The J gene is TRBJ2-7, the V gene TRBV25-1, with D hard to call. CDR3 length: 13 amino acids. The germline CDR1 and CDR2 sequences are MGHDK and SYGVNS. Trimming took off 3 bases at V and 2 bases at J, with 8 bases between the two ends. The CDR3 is CASSDSPTYEQYF. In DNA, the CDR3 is TGTGCCAGCAGTGACAGTCCGACCTACGAGCAGTACTTC.

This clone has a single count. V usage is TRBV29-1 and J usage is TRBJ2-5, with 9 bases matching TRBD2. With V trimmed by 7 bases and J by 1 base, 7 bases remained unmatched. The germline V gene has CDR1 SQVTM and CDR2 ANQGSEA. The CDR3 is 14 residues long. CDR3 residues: CSGGAAGGQETQYF. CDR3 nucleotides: TGCAGCGGTGGAGCAGCGGGGGGCCAAGAGACCCAGTACTTC.

CDR3 coding DNA: TGTGCCAGCAGGGTCCGGGACAGGGGTCGGGAGACCCAGTACTTC. This translates into CASRVRDRGRETQYF. V usage is TRBV6-4 and J usage is TRBJ2-5; 10 bases match TRBD1. The CDR3 loop spans 15 amino acids. Germline V gene data show CDR1 as MRHNA and CDR2 as SNTAGT. Trimming took 6 bases from V and 5 from J; bases not matched to a gene: 9.

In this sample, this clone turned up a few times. CDR3 region: CAISGGRSGYTF. CDR3 coding DNA: TGTGCCATCAGTGGGGGGCGTAGTGGCTACACCTTC. V usage is TRBV10-3 and J usage is TRBJ1-2; maybe TRBD1 (6 bases). The length of the CDR3 is 12 residues. Trimming shortened V by 4 bases and J by 7 bases, and 10 bases separated the two germline ends. Germline-derived CDR1 and CDR2 are ENHRY and SYGVKD.

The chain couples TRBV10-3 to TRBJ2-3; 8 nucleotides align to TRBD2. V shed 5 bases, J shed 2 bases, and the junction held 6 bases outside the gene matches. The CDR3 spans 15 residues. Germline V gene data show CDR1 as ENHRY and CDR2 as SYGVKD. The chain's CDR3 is CAISRAGEDTDTQYF. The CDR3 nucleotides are TGTGCCATCAGTCGAGCGGGGGAGGACACAGATACGCAGTATTTT.

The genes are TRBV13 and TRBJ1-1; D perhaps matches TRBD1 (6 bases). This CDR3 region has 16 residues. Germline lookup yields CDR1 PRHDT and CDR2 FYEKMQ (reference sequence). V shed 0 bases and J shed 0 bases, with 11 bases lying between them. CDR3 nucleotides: TGTGCCAGCAGCTTAGGGGGGGCCTTCATGAACACTGAAGCTTTCTTT. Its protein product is CASSLGGAFMNTEAFF.

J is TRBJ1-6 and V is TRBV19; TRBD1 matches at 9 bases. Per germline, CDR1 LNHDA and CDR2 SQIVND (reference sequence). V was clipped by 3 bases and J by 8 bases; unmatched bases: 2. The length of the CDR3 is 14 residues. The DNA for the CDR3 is TGTGCCAGTAGTATGACAGGGGGTGATTCACCCCTCCACTTT. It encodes CASSMTGGDSPLHF.

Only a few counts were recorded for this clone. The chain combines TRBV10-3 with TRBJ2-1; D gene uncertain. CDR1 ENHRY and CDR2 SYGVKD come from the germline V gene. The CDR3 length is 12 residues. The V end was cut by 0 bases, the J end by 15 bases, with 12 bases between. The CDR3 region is CAISESAGDRFF. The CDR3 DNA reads TGTGCCATCAGTGAGTCCGCAGGCGACCGGTTCTTC.

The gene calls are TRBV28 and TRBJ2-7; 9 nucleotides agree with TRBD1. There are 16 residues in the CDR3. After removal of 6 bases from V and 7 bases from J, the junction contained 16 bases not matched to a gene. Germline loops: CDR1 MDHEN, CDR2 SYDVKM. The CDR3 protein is CASRTPARDRAWEQYF. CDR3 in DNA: TGTGCCAGCAGAACCCCGGCTAGGGACAGGGCTTGGGAGCAGTACTTC.

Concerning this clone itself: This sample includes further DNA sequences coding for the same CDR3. The CDR3, as DNA: TGTGCCAGCAGCTTAGGCGGGACTAGGACTGAAGCTTTCTTT. Translating it yields CASSLGGTRTEAFF. This chain links TRBV11-2 with TRBJ1-1; a weak D match, TRBD1 (5 bases). V was clipped by 1 base and J by 5 bases, with 11 bases between them. This CDR3 is 14 amino acids long. Germline CDR1 and CDR2: SGHAT and FQNNGV.

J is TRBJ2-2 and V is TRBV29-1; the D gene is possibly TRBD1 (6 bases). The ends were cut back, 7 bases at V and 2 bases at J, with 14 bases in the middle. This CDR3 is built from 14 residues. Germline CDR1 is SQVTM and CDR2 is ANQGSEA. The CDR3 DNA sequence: TGCAGCGCACGACAGGACCTTAACACCGGGGAGCTGTTTTTT. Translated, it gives CSARQDLNTGELFF.

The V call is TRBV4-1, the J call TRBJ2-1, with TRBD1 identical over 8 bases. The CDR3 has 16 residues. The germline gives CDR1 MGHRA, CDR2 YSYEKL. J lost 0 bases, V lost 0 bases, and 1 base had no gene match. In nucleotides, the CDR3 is TGCGCCAGCAGCCAAGATGACAGGGGCTCCTACAATGAGCAGTTCTTC. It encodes CASSQDDRGSYNEQFF.

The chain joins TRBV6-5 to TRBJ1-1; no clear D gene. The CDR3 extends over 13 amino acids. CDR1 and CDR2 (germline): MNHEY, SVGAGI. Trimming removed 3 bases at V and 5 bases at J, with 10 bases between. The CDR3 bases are TGTGCCAGCAGTTATAACAGTTGGACTGAAGCTTTCTTT. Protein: CASSYNSWTEAFF.

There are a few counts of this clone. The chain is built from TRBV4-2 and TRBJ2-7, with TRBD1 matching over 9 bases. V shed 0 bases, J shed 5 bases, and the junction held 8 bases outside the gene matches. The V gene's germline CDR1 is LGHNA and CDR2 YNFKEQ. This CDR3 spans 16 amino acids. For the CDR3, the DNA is TGTGCCAGCAGCCAAGATATTGGGACAGGGAGTGACGAGCAGTACTTC. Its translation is CASSQDIGTGSDEQYF.

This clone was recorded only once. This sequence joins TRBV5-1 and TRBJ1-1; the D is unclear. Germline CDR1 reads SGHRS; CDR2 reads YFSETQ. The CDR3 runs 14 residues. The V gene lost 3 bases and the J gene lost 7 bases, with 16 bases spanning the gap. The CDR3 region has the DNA TGCGCCAGCAGCTGGTCCAGCAGCGCCAGTGAAGCTTTCTTT. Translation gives CASSWSSSASEAFF.

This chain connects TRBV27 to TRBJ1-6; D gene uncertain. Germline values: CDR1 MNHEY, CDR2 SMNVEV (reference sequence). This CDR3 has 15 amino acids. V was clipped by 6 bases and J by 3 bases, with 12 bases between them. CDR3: CASRPPLRYNSPLHF. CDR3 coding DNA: TGTGCCAGCAGACCCCCCTTGCGCTATAATTCACCCCTCCACTTT.

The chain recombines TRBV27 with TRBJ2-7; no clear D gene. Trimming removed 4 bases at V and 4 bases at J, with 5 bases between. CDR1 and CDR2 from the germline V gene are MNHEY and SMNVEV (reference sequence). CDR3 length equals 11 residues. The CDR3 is CASSSGYEQYF. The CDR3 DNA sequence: TGTGCCAGCAGTTCCGGGTACGAGCAGTACTTC.

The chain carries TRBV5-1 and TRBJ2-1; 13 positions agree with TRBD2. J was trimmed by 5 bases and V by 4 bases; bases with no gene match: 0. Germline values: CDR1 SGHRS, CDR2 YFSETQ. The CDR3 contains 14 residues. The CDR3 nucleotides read TGCGCCAGCAGCGGGACTAGCGGGGACAATGAGCAGTTCTTC. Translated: CASSGTSGDNEQFF. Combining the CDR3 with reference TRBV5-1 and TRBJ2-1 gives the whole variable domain KAGVTQTPRYLIKTRGQQVTLSCSPISGHRSVSWYQQTPGQGLQFLFEYFSETQRNKGNFPGRFSGRQFSNSRSEMNVSTLELGDSALYLCASSGTSGDNEQFFGPGTRLTVL.

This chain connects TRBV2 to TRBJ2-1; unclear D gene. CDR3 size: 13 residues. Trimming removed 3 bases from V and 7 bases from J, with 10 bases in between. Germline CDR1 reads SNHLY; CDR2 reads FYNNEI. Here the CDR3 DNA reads TGTGCCAGCAGTGAGCACAGCTATAATGAGCAGTTCTTC. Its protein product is CASSEHSYNEQFF.

The CDR3 protein is CASSLLGGHTDTQYF. CDR3 coding DNA: TGTGCCAGCAGCTTGTTAGGGGGCCACACAGATACGCAGTATTTT. The V gene is TRBV5-4, the J gene TRBJ2-3; 7 nucleotides align to TRBD1. CDR3 size: 15 residues. Germline V gene sequence: CDR1 SGHNT, CDR2 YYREEE (reference sequence). V lost 1 base to trimming and J lost 2 bases; unmatched junction nucleotides: 4.

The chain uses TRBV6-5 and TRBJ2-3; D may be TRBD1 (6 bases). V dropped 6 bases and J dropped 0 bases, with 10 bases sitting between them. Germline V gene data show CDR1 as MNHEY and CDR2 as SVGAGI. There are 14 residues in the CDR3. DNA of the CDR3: TGTGCCAGCAGCACCGGGACAAGCACAGATACGCAGTATTTT. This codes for CASSTGTSTDTQYF.

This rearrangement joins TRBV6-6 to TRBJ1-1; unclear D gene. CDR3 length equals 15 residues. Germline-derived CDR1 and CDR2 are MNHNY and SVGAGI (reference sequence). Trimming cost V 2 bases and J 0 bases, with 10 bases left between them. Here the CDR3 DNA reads TGTGCCAGCAGTTACGGGCTGGAGGTGAACACTGAAGCTTTCTTT. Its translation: CASSYGLEVNTEAFF.

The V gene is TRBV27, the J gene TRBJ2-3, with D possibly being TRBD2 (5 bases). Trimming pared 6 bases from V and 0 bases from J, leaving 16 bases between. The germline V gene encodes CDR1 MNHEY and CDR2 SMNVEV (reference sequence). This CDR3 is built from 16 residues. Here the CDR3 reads CASSAARAASTDTQYF. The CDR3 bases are TGTGCCAGCAGCGCGGCGAGGGCCGCTAGCACAGATACGCAGTATTTT.

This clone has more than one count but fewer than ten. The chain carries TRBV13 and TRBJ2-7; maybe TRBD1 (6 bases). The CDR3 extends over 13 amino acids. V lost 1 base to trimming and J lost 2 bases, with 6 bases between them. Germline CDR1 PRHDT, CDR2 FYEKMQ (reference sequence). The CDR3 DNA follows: TGTGCCAGCAGCTTAGACAGGGCCTACGAGCAGTACTTC. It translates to CASSLDRAYEQYF.

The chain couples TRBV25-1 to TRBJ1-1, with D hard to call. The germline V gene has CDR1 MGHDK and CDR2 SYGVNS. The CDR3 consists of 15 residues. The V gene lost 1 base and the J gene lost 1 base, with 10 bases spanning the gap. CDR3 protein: CASSEFTASNTEAFF. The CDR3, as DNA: TGTGCCAGCAGTGAATTTACAGCCTCGAACACTGAAGCTTTCTTT.

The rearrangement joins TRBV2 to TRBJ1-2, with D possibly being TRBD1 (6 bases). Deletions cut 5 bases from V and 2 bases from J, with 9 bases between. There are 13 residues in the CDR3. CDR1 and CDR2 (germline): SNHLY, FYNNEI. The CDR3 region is CASSTGQNYGYTF. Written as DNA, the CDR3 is TGTGCCAGCAGTACAGGACAGAACTATGGCTACACCTTC. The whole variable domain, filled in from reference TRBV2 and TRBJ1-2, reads EPEVTQTPSHQVTQMGQEVILRCVPISNHLYFYWYRQILGQKVEFLVSFYNNEISEKSEIFDDQFSVERPDGSNFTLKIRSTKLEDSAMYFCASSTGQNYGYTFGSGTRLTVV.

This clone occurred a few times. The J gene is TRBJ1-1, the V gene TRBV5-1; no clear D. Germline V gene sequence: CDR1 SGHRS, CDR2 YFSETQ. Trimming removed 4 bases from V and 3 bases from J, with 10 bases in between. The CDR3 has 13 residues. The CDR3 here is CASSLTTYTEAFF. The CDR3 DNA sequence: TGCGCCAGCAGCCTAACCACCTACACTGAAGCTTTCTTT.

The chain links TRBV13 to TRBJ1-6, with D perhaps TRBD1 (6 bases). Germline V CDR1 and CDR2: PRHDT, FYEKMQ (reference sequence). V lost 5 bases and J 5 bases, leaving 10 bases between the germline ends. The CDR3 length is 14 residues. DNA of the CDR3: TGTGCCAGCAGCCCCGGGACAAATAATTCACCCCTCCACTTT. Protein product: CASSPGTNNSPLHF.

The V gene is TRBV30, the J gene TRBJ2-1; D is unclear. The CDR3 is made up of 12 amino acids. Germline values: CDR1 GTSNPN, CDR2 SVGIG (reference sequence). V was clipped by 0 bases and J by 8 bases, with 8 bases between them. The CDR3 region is CAWSVNTDEQFF. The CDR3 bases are TGTGCCTGGAGTGTCAATACGGATGAGCAGTTCTTC.

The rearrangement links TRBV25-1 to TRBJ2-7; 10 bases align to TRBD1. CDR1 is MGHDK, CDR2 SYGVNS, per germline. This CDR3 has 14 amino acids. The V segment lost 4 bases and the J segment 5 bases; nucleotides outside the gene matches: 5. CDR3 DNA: TGTGCCAGCAGTGCCCGACAGGGGGCCGACGAGCAGTACTTC. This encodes CASSARQGADEQYF.